Presented here are 22 T cell receptor beta chains from one specimen sequenced in a study of blood T cell repertoires in COVID-19. Clones were read by immunoSEQ multiplex PCR, and TCRdb kept only the in-frame ones, dropping some. The sample lists approximately 140,000 clones, 85% to 90% occurring once. Specimen: peripheral blood. The source is a man younger than 35 with COVID-19, enrolled during active disease.

The chain couples TRBV3-1 (or the pseudogene TRBV3-2) to TRBJ1-6, with 7 bases matching TRBD1. Germline values: CDR1 LGHDT, CDR2 YNNKEL (reference sequence). The CDR3 is made up of 15 amino acids. The ends lost 2 bases at V and 6 bases at J; junction bases unmatched: 4. CDR3 bases: TGTGCCAGCAGCCAACGACAGGGTAGTAATTCACCCCTCCACTTT. Its protein is CASSQRQGSNSPLHF.

On this clone itself: A junction boundary mismatches the germline segment, possibly from a read error. The CDR3 reads CSVAEETHGATNF. The CDR3 bases are TGCAGCGTTGCGGAAGAAACCCATGGAGCAACCAACTTC. The chain joins TRBV29-1 to TRBJ2-5; unclear D gene. Germline V CDR1 and CDR2: SQVTM, ANQGSEA. The CDR3 has 13 residues. The entire variable domain, with the rest obtained from reference TRBV29-1 and TRBJ2-5, is as follows: SAVISQKPSRDICQRGTSLTIQCQVDSQVTMMFWYRQQPGQSLTLIATANQGSEATYESGFVIDKFPISRPNLTFSTLTVSNMSPEDSSIYLCSVAEETHGATNFGPGTRLLVL.

The chain recombines TRBV29-1 with TRBJ2-7; 9 bases agree with TRBD2. The CDR3 runs to 14 residues. Looked up from germline, CDR1 is SQVTM and CDR2 is ANQGSEA. J lost 2 bases, V lost 4 bases, and 6 bases had no gene match. CDR3 nucleotide sequence: TGCAGCGTTGCGGCTAGCGGGGTCCCCTACGAGCAGTACTTC. It yields the protein CSVAASGVPYEQYF.

The chain has TRBV3-1 (or the pseudogene TRBV3-2) and TRBJ2-3; D is unresolved. V lost 0 bases and J lost 4, with 5 bases in between. The V gene's germline CDR1 is LGHDT and CDR2 YNNKEL (reference sequence). CDR3 size: 13 residues. The CDR3 region has the DNA TGTGCCAGCAGCCAAGACCGTCCAGATACGCAGTATTTT. Translated, it gives CASSQDRPDTQYF.

The chain employs TRBV20-1 and TRBJ2-7; a possible D gene is TRBD1 (5 bases). The CDR3 loop spans 12 amino acids. Germline V gene sequence: CDR1 DFQATT, CDR2 SNEGSKA (reference sequence). V dropped 3 bases and J dropped 4 bases, with 10 bases sitting between them. CDR3 sequence: CSASTTEYEQYF. For the CDR3, the DNA is TGCAGTGCTAGTACGACAGAATACGAGCAGTACTTC.

The chain couples TRBV20-1 to TRBJ2-7; 9 nucleotides match TRBD2. Per germline, CDR1 DFQATT and CDR2 SNEGSKA (reference sequence). There are 14 residues in the CDR3. V was pared by 3 bases and J by 5 bases, with 8 bases of the junction left unmatched. CDR3 coding DNA: TGCAGTGCTAGTATTTTGGCTAGCGGGAACGAGCAGTACTTC. Protein product: CSASILASGNEQYF.

There are many counts of this clone. CDR3 bases: TGTGCCATCACAACGGGGGAGCCGGACACTGAAGCTTTCTTT. Translated, it gives CAITTGEPDTEAFF. The rearrangement links TRBV10-3 to TRBJ1-1, with D possibly TRBD1 on 5 matching bases. Germline assignment: CDR1 ENHRY and CDR2 SYGVKD. The CDR3 spans 14 residues. Deletions cut 7 bases from V and 3 bases from J, with 15 bases between.

V is TRBV30 and J is TRBJ2-7; 8 bases fit TRBD2. Looked up from germline, CDR1 is GTSNPN and CDR2 is SVGIG (reference sequence). With V trimmed by 5 bases and J by 5 bases, 5 bases remained unmatched. CDR3 size: 12 residues. The CDR3 is CAWGRLANEQYF. The CDR3 nucleotides are TGTGCCTGGGGAAGACTAGCGAACGAGCAGTACTTC.

The CDR3 DNA reads TGTGCCAGAAGCGGGCGACAGGGAAGAAGGTACGAGCAGTACTTC. The encoded protein is CARSGRQGRRYEQYF. The V call is TRBV7-5, the J call TRBJ2-7; the table's D call, TRBD1, has no DNA check behind it. TRBV7-5 is described as a pseudogene. The CDR3 is made up of 15 amino acids.

This clone has just one count. The J gene is TRBJ2-1, the V gene TRBV27; D remains ambiguous. The CDR3 runs to 11 residues. The V gene's germline CDR1 is MNHEY and CDR2 SMNVEV (reference sequence). V lost 6 bases, J lost 8 bases, and 8 bases lay in between. In DNA form, the CDR3 reads TGTGCCAGCAGAGTTCGGGATGAGCAGTTCTTC. Its translation: CASRVRDEQFF.

The CDR3 protein is CASSSRISTFQETQYF. CDR3 bases: TGTGCCAGCAGCTCTCGGATTAGCACCTTCCAAGAGACCCAGTACTTC. The chain joins TRBV7-9 to TRBJ2-5; unclear D gene. The CDR3 covers 16 residues. Trimming stripped 4 bases from V and 1 base from J, with 16 bases between. CDR1 and CDR2 (germline): SEHNR, FQNEAQ (reference sequence).

The chain couples TRBV2 to TRBJ2-1, with TRBD2 identical over 12 bases. V lost 6 bases to trimming and J lost 8 bases; unmatched junction nucleotides: 8. Germline-derived CDR1 and CDR2 are SNHLY and FYNNEI. CDR3 size: 15 residues. CDR3 protein: CASRDTSGRIYEQFF. CDR3 DNA: TGTGCCAGCAGGGATACTAGCGGGAGGATCTATGAGCAGTTCTTC.

CDR3 sequence reads: CASSEIAGTDTQYF. The CDR3 nucleotides are TGTGCCAGCAGTGAAATAGCGGGAACAGATACGCAGTATTTT. V and J are TRBV2 and TRBJ2-3, with TRBD2 identical over 8 bases. V gave up 2 bases and J gave up 3 bases; unmatched junction bases: 1. CDR3 length: 14 amino acids. Germline V gene sequence: CDR1 SNHLY, CDR2 FYNNEI.

The V and J genes are TRBV6-2 or TRBV6-3 and TRBJ2-7, with 8 positions matching TRBD1. This CDR3 has 14 amino acids. Per germline, CDR1 MNHEY and CDR2 SVGEGT. Trimming cost V 2 bases and J 6 bases; bases outside gene matches: 6. CDR3 coding DNA: TGTGCCAGCAGTTACCAGGGACAGGTCACCGAGCAGTACTTC. Protein product: CASSYQGQVTEQYF.

The chain has TRBV6-6 and TRBJ2-3, with a possible D match to TRBD1 (5 bases). Trimming took off 2 bases at V and 1 base at J, with 10 bases between the two ends. Germline V gene data show CDR1 as MNHNY and CDR2 as SVGAGI (reference sequence). The CDR3 consists of 15 residues. The CDR3 protein is CASSYGGRGTDTQYF. CDR3 DNA: TGTGCCAGCAGTTACGGTGGCAGGGGCACAGATACGCAGTATTTT.

The chain has TRBV7-9 and TRBJ1-1; the match to TRBD1 covers 7 bases. The CDR3 totals 15 residues. The ends lost 1 base at V and 5 bases at J; junction bases unmatched: 7. Germline V gene data show CDR1 as SEHNR and CDR2 as FQNEAQ (reference sequence). DNA of the CDR3: TGTGCCAGCAGCTTAGGTACAGGGGTGCCGACTGAAGCTTTCTTT. As protein: CASSLGTGVPTEAFF. The full variable domain, rest sourced from reference TRBV7-9 and TRBJ1-1, is DTGVSQNPRHKITKRGQNVTFRCDPISEHNRLYWYRQTLGQGPEFLTYFQNEAQLEKSRLLSDRFSAERPKGSFSTLEIQRTEQGDSAMYLCASSLGTGVPTEAFFGQGTRLTVV.

The chain links TRBV27 to TRBJ1-5, with 9 bases lining up with TRBD1. Germline CDR1 reads MNHEY; CDR2 reads SMNVEV (reference sequence). V was pared by 6 bases and J by 7 bases, with 10 bases of the junction left unmatched. This CDR3 has 15 amino acids. In DNA, the CDR3 is TGTGCCAGCAGAAGCGGGACAGGGCACGTGCAGCCCCAGCATTTT. This encodes CASRSGTGHVQPQHF.

CDR3 sequence reads: CASSLRLAGVGGELFF. For the CDR3, the DNA is TGTGCCAGCAGCTTAAGACTAGCGGGAGTTGGTGGGGAGCTGTTTTTT. The chain has TRBV7-3 and TRBJ2-2; the match to TRBD2 covers 12 bases. The germline gives CDR1 SGHTA, CDR2 FQGTGA. V gave up 1 base and J gave up 8 bases; unmatched junction bases: 5. This CDR3 is built from 16 residues.

The chain links TRBV4-3 to TRBJ1-1; 8 bases line up with TRBD1. Per the germline V gene, CDR1 is LGHNA and CDR2 is YSLEER. With 1 base clipped from V and 5 bases from J, the junction kept 6 bases outside the gene matches. This CDR3 region has 15 residues. The CDR3 bases are TGCGCCAGCAGCCAAGGAGCACAGGGGGGGACTGAAGCTTTCTTT. Its protein product is CASSQGAQGGTEAFF.

This chain links TRBV5-1 with TRBJ2-7; 7 bases fit TRBD2. Looked up from germline, CDR1 is SGHRS and CDR2 is YFSETQ. The CDR3 extends over 15 amino acids. Trimming removed 0 bases from V and 0 bases from J; junction bases left unmatched: 3. The CDR3, as DNA: TGCGCCAGCAGCTTGGCCGGGGGGTTCTCCTACGAGCAGTACTTC. Protein sequence: CASSLAGGFSYEQYF.

This sequence joins TRBV5-1 and TRBJ2-7; 10 bases fit TRBD1. There are 16 residues in the CDR3. Per the germline V gene, CDR1 is SGHRS and CDR2 is YFSETQ. V shed 3 bases, J shed 5 bases, and the junction held 11 bases outside the gene matches. The DNA of the CDR3 is TGCGCCAGCAGCTCACAACCGGGACAGGGGTCCGACGAGCAGTACTTC. Its protein product is CASSSQPGQGSDEQYF.

The V gene is TRBV11-2, the J gene TRBJ2-3; TRBD2 aligns across 9 bases. CDR3 length: 17 amino acids. Germline CDR1 and CDR2: SGHAT and FQNNGV. V trimming: 5 bases; J trimming: 4 bases; junction bases outside the gene matches: 13. The chain's CDR3 is CASSPIGAGGASDTQYF. CDR3 in DNA: TGTGCCAGCAGCCCAATAGGGGCGGGAGGGGCCTCAGATACGCAGTATTTT.